The source of this T cell receptor beta chain is a study of blood T cell repertoires in COVID-19. The assay was immunoSEQ multiplex PCR, and TCRdb's table has in-frame clones only and misses some. The sample has about 140,000 clones, about 86% seen once. In germline, CDR1 is SQVTM, CDR2 ANQGSEA. Losses at the gene ends were 7 bases for V and 5 bases for J; bases not matched to a gene: 7. CDR3 length: 12 residues. V usage is TRBV29-1 and J usage is TRBJ1-2; 7 nucleotides align to TRBD1. Sequenced material: peripheral blood. The source is a woman aged 55-69 years with acute or convalescent COVID-19. CDR3 region: CSEDRVGYGYTF. The CDR3 DNA reads as TGCAGCGAAGACAGGGTTGGGTATGGCTACACCTTC. Full variable domain (rest looked up from reference TRBV29-1 and TRBJ1-2): SAVISQKPSRDICQRGTSLTIQCQVDSQVTMMFWYRQQPGQSLTLIATANQGSEATYESGFVIDKFPISRPNLTFSTLTVSNMSPEDSSIYLCSEDRVGYGYTFGSGTRLTVV.